Following are 13 T cell receptor beta chains from one sample sequenced in a study of blood T cell repertoires in COVID-19. Repertoires were generated with immunoSEQ multiplex PCR, while TCRdb's copy carries only in-frame clones and drops some. The table includes 240,000 or so clones, around 87% detected once. Input material: peripheral blood. All receptors come from a woman between 65 and 79 years old with active or convalescent COVID-19.

The CDR3 DNA reads TGCGCCAGCAGCCAAGAATCGGGCTATGGCTACACCTTC. Protein: CASSQESGYGYTF. The V call is TRBV4-3, the J call TRBJ1-2; D unresolved. Germline values: CDR1 LGHNA, CDR2 YSLEER. The CDR3 length is 13 residues. V was clipped by 0 bases and J by 4 bases, with 6 bases between them.

The V gene is TRBV11-2, the J gene TRBJ2-7; tentative D call: TRBD1 (6 bases). V lost 5 bases, J lost 2 bases, and 13 bases lay in between. CDR3 length: 14 amino acids. The germline V gene encodes CDR1 SGHAT and CDR2 FQNNGV. The CDR3 region has the DNA TGTGCCAGCAGCGAACACCGGACAGCCTACGAGCAGTACTTC. Amino acid sequence: CASSEHRTAYEQYF.

This clone was detected once. The chain employs TRBV19 and TRBJ2-5; TRBD2 aligns across 8 bases. Germline lookup yields CDR1 LNHDA and CDR2 SQIVND (reference sequence). This CDR3 has 14 residues. Trimming took 5 bases from V and 4 from J; bases not matched to a gene: 6. CDR3 loop: CASSLLGGGETQYF. CDR3 DNA sequence: TGTGCCAGTAGTCTACTCGGGGGGGGAGAGACCCAGTACTTC.

V usage is TRBV19 and J usage is TRBJ1-1; 9 nucleotides agree with TRBD1. Per the germline V gene, CDR1 is LNHDA and CDR2 is SQIVND (reference sequence). V dropped 3 bases and J dropped 2; count of bases not matched to a gene: 1. CDR3 length: 14 residues. CDR3: CASSMTGGNTEAFF. The CDR3 nucleotides read TGTGCCAGTAGTATGACAGGGGGAAACACTGAAGCTTTCTTT.

The V call is TRBV5-6, the J call TRBJ1-6; 7 bases fit TRBD1. From germline, CDR1 is SGHDT and CDR2 YYEEEE. This CDR3 spans 14 amino acids. J was trimmed by 8 bases and V by 3 bases; bases with no gene match: 5. The CDR3 loop reads CASSSTGNDSPLHF. The CDR3 DNA sequence: TGTGCCAGCAGCTCGACAGGGAATGATTCACCCCTCCACTTT.

This chain joins TRBV19 and TRBJ1-5; the D gene is possibly TRBD1 (6 bases). Between the trimmed V and J ends, which lost 7 bases and 3 bases, there was a span of 19 bases. Germline V gene sequence: CDR1 LNHDA, CDR2 SQIVND (reference sequence). This CDR3 has 16 amino acids. The CDR3: CASTSQGLGINQPQHF. DNA of the CDR3: TGTGCCAGTACCTCACAGGGTTTAGGGATCAATCAGCCCCAGCATTTT.

The rearrangement joins TRBV6-2 or TRBV6-3 to TRBJ1-5; D possibly corresponds to TRBD1 (5 bases). V lost 0 bases to trimming and J lost 7 bases, with 10 bases between them. CDR3 length: 14 amino acids. CDR1 is MNHEY, CDR2 SVGEGT, per germline. This CDR3 is CASSYSRVWQPQHF. In DNA form, the CDR3 reads TGTGCCAGCAGTTACTCCAGGGTTTGGCAGCCCCAGCATTTT.

The genes are TRBV5-4 and TRBJ2-2, with D possibly matching TRBD2 (5 bases). Germline V gene sequence: CDR1 SGHNT, CDR2 YYREEE (reference sequence). The CDR3 consists of 16 residues. Trimming removed 0 bases at V and 5 bases at J, with 14 bases between. The CDR3 sequence: CASSLESLAVTGELFF. The CDR3, as DNA: TGTGCCAGCAGCTTGGAGTCTCTAGCCGTGACCGGGGAGCTGTTTTTT.

The count of this clone is one. The gene calls are TRBV5-6 and TRBJ1-6, with 8 bases fitting TRBD1. CDR1 SGHDT and CDR2 YYEEEE come from the germline V gene. Losses at the gene ends were 4 bases for V and 7 bases for J; bases not matched to a gene: 7. CDR3 length: 15 amino acids. The DNA for the CDR3 is TGTGCCAGCAGCCTGTACAGGGGGAAAAATTCACCCCTCCACTTT. As protein: CASSLYRGKNSPLHF.

The rearrangement joins TRBV29-1 to TRBJ2-3; the D gene is possibly TRBD1 (6 bases). The CDR3 has 13 residues. V lost 7 bases to trimming and J lost 2 bases, with 13 bases between them. Germline lookup yields CDR1 SQVTM and CDR2 ANQGSEA. CDR3 region: CSAGQTATDTQYF. Here the CDR3 DNA reads TGCAGCGCCGGACAGACAGCCACAGATACGCAGTATTTT.

The chain recombines TRBV27 with TRBJ1-1; D ambiguous. The CDR3 spans 13 residues. The V gene lost 7 bases and the J gene lost 1 base, with 10 bases spanning the gap. Germline CDR1 and CDR2: MNHEY and SMNVEV (reference sequence). CDR3 DNA sequence: TGTGCCAGCAAACTCTCGGGGAACACTGAAGCTTTCTTT. It translates to CASKLSGNTEAFF.

V is TRBV10-1 and J is TRBJ2-1; D might be TRBD2 (6 bases). V gave up 4 bases and J gave up 0 bases, with 16 bases separating them. This CDR3 spans 17 amino acids. Germline V gene sequence: CDR1 WNHNN, CDR2 SYGVQD (reference sequence). The CDR3 sequence: CASSGSGGSSSYNEQFF. The DNA for the CDR3 is TGCGCCAGCAGTGGGTCCGGAGGGTCGAGCTCCTACAATGAGCAGTTCTTC.

This sequence joins TRBV4-3 and TRBJ1-6, with 8 bases that match TRBD1. V was clipped by 1 base and J by 6 bases; unmatched bases: 2. The CDR3 has 15 amino acids. Germline CDR1 and CDR2: LGHNA and YSLEER. This chain's CDR3 is CASSQGTGSNSPLHF. CDR3 nucleotide sequence: TGCGCCAGCAGCCAAGGGACAGGGAGTAATTCACCCCTCCACTTT.